This TCR beta chain derives from a study of identifying expanded T cells in peripheral blood. Healthy donors had no documented immune events, such as infections, while sampled. The CDR3 loop spans 11 amino acids. Trimming removed 4 bases at V and 8 bases at J, with 7 bases between. From germline, CDR1 is MDHEN and CDR2 SYDVKM. Study findings and constraints: Across healthy donors, higher total template counts meant significantly greater approximately 2-week count variance. Over two and four weeks, about 15 and 19 clones changed, versus around 1.3 between replicates.

Worth noting for this clone: The antigen is not known.

Repertoires were generated with immunoSEQ multiplex PCR, while TCRdb's copy carries only in-frame clones and drops some. Altogether roughly 100,000 clones are present, approximately 88% being singletons, with the ten largest covering about 15%. This chain uses TRBV28 with TRBJ2-3, with D tentatively TRBD2 (6 bases). Sequenced: blood. The source is a person between 18 and 75 years old in good health. Here the CDR3 reads CASSSGSTQYF. CDR3 coding DNA: TGTGCCAGCAGTTCCGGGAGTACGCAGTATTTT. Full variable domain (missing parts from reference TRBV28 and TRBJ2-3): DVKVTQSSRYLVKRTGEKVFLECVQDMDHENMFWYRQDPGLGLRLIYFSYDVKMKEKGDIPEGYSVSREKKERFSLILESASTNQTSMYLCASSSGSTQYFGPGTRLTVL.